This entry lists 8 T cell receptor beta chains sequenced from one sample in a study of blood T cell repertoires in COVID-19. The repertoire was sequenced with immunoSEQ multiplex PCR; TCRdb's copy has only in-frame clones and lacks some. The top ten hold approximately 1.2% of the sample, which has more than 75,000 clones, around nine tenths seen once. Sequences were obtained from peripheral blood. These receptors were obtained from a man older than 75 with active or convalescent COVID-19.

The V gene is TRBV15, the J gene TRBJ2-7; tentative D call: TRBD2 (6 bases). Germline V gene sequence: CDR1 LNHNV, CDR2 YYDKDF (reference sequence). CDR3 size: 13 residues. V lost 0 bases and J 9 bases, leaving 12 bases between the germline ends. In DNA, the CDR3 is TGTGCCACCAGCAGAGATCGGGGGATTGCGCAGTACTTC. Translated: CATSRDRGIAQYF.

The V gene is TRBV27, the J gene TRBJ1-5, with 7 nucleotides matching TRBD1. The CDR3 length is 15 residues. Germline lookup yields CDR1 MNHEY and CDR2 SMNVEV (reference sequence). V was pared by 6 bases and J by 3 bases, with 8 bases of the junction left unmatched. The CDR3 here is CASSRDSGYNQPQHF. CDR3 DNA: TGTGCCAGCAGCCGGGACAGCGGGTACAATCAGCCCCAGCATTTT.

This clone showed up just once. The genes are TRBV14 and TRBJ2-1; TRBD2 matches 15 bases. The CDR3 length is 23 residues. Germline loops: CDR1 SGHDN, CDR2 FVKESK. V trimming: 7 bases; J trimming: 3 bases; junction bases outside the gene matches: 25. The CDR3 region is CASTPSSSTGTSGRLGVYNEQFF. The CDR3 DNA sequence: TGTGCCAGCACCCCAAGTAGCTCTACCGGGACTAGCGGGAGGTTAGGAGTCTACAATGAGCAGTTCTTC.

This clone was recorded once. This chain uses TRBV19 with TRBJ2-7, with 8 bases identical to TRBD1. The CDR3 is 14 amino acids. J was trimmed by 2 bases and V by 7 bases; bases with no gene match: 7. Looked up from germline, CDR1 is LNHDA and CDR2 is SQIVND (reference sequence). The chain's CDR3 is CASKQQGVAYEQYF. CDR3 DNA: TGTGCCAGTAAACAACAGGGGGTGGCCTACGAGCAGTACTTC.

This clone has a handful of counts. DNA for the CDR3: TGTGCCAGCAGCCCCGACTGGGTTTTGGCTTACACCTTC. The encoded protein is CASSPDWVLAYTF. The V gene is TRBV6-6, the J gene TRBJ1-2; D uncertain. Germline V gene data show CDR1 as MNHNY and CDR2 as SVGAGI (reference sequence). The V end was cut by 6 bases, the J end by 11 bases, with 19 bases between. CDR3 length: 13 amino acids.

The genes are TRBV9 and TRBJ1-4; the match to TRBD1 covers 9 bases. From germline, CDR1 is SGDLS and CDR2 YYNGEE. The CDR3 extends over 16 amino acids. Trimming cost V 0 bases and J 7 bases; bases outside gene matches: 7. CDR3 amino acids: CASSVGQGVGGEKLFF. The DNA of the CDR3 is TGTGCCAGCAGCGTAGGACAGGGGGTCGGGGGTGAAAAACTGTTTTTT.

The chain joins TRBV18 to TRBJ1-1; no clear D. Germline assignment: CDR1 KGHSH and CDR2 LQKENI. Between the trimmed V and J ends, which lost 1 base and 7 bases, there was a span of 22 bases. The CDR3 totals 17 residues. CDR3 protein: CASSPLGSPFSHFEAFF. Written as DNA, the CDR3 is TGTGCCAGCTCACCACTCGGGTCCCCGTTTTCTCACTTTGAAGCTTTCTTT. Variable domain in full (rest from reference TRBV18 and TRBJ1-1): NAGVMQNPRHLVRRRGQEARLRCSPMKGHSHVYWYRQLPEEGLKFMVYLQKENIIDESGMPKERFSAEFPKEGPSILRIQQVVRGDSAAYFCASSPLGSPFSHFEAFFGQGTRLTVV.

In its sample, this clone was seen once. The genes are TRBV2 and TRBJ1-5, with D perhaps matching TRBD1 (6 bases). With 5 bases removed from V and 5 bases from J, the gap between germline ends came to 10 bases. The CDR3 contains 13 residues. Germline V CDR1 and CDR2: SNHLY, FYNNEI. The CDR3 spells CASSSTGYQPQHF. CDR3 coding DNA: TGTGCCAGCAGTTCTACAGGGTATCAGCCCCAGCATTTT.